The T cell receptor beta chain described here comes from a study of shared clonotypes between healthy human individuals. Regarding the study as a whole: Naive subsets generally had larger estimated richness than memory subsets. The four-donor shared clonotypes exceeded non-shared clonotypes in generation probability, with non-shared ones scoring lower. Rarefaction exposed incomplete sorted-subset sequencing despite large depth.

Germline CDR1 reads MDHEN; CDR2 reads SYDVKM. V was pared by 4 bases and J by 3 bases, with 5 bases between. This CDR3 spans 12 amino acids. Regarding this clone: Its specificity is unknown.

Sequencing used immunoSEQ multiplex PCR; TCRdb keeps in-frame clones, though not all of them. The data show around 2.5 million clones, approximately 93% seen once. The chain uses TRBV28 and TRBJ2-3; D is undetermined. The sequence was collected from a man between 18 and 29 years old in good health. Some clones in this sample may be carry-over from other donors' samples. The sequenced material came from naive CD4+ T cells from PBMCs. The subset: CD45RA+ positively selected. The CDR3 nucleotides are TGTGCCAGCAGTTCACAGACAGATACGCAGTATTTT. It specifies CASSSQTDTQYF.